One sample yielded the 10 T cell receptor beta chains listed below, sequenced in a study of blood T cell repertoires in COVID-19. The method was immunoSEQ multiplex PCR; TCRdb's version includes in-frame clones alone and lacks a portion of them. This table has around 120,000 clones, 87% appearing once. The sample taken for sequencing was peripheral blood. The receptors originated from a woman in her seventies with acute or convalescent COVID-19.

V is TRBV28 and J is TRBJ2-1; D is uncertain. V gave up 2 bases and J gave up 7 bases, with 6 bases separating them. CDR1 is MDHEN and CDR2 is SYDVKM in the germline V gene. This CDR3 contains 12 residues. CDR3 loop: CASSLAANEQFF. CDR3 sequence (DNA): TGTGCCAGCAGTTTAGCAGCGAATGAGCAGTTCTTC.

This clone was picked up one time. The chain couples TRBV12-5 to TRBJ1-2; 9 bases agree with TRBD1. CDR1 and CDR2 (germline): LGHNT, FRNRAP. Germline trimming cut 1 base from V and 4 bases from J; bases unmatched to any gene: 10. This CDR3 is 17 amino acids long. For the CDR3, the DNA is TGTGCTAGTGGTTTGGACCGGGACAGGGAATTTGGCTATGGCTACACCTTC. Amino acids: CASGLDRDREFGYGYTF. The whole variable domain, filled in from reference TRBV12-5 and TRBJ1-2, reads DARVTQTPRHKVTEMGQEVTMRCQPILGHNTVFWYRQTMMQGLELLAYFRNRAPLDDSGMPKDRFSAEMPDATLATLKIQPSEPRDSAVYFCASGLDRDREFGYGYTFGSGTRLTVV.

This clone was observed a single time. The chain's CDR3 is CASSLGVGVRTEAFF. The CDR3 region has the DNA TGCGCCAGCAGCTTGGGTGTCGGGGTGCGCACTGAAGCTTTCTTT. The rearrangement uses TRBV5-1 and TRBJ1-1; the D is unclear. Deletions cut 0 bases from V and 4 bases from J, with 13 bases between. The germline CDR1 and CDR2 sequences are SGHRS and YFSETQ. This CDR3 comprises 15 residues.

The genes are TRBV5-1 and TRBJ1-2, with 7 bases aligning to TRBD1. V gave up 4 bases and J gave up 3 bases; unmatched junction bases: 3. Germline-derived CDR1 and CDR2 are SGHRS and YFSETQ. This CDR3 is built from 13 residues. CDR3: CASSLGTDYGYTF. The CDR3, as DNA: TGCGCCAGCAGCCTAGGGACAGACTATGGCTACACCTTC.

The chain recombines TRBV18 with TRBJ1-5, with D possibly matching TRBD1 (6 bases). The CDR3 is 18 amino acids. Looked up from germline, CDR1 is KGHSH and CDR2 is LQKENI. V was trimmed by 3 bases and J by 3 bases, leaving 21 bases between them. The CDR3 sequence: CASSPSGGRGATNQPQHF. The CDR3 DNA reads TGTGCCAGCTCACCCTCGGGCGGCAGGGGAGCCACCAATCAGCCCCAGCATTTT. The whole variable domain, remainder taken from reference TRBV18 and TRBJ1-5, is NAGVMQNPRHLVRRRGQEARLRCSPMKGHSHVYWYRQLPEEGLKFMVYLQKENIIDESGMPKERFSAEFPKEGPSILRIQQVVRGDSAAYFCASSPSGGRGATNQPQHFGDGTRLSIL.

V is TRBV5-1 and J is TRBJ1-3; 8 bases are shared with TRBD1. The CDR3 is 13 amino acids. The V and J ends lost 4 bases and 7 bases, in that order; junction bases with no gene match: 4. CDR1 is SGHRS and CDR2 is YFSETQ in the germline V gene. CDR3 in DNA: TGCGCCAGCAGCGCAGACAGGGGTAACACCATATATTTT. It codes for CASSADRGNTIYF.

The J gene is TRBJ2-5, the V gene TRBV15; 8 nucleotides align to TRBD2. The length of the CDR3 is 16 residues. V lost 0 bases, J lost 6 bases, and 9 bases stayed unmatched. Germline CDR1 is LNHNV and CDR2 is YYDKDF (reference sequence). This CDR3 is CATSRERGARLQTQYF. The CDR3 nucleotides are TGTGCCACCAGCAGAGAGCGGGGGGCTCGGCTTCAGACCCAGTACTTC.

The CDR3 DNA sequence: TGTGCCACCAGTGATCCGGGAAACACTGAAGCTTTCTTT. This sequence encodes CATSDPGNTEAFF. The chain links TRBV24-1 to TRBJ1-1; D uncertain. The V end lost 3 bases, the J end lost 2 bases, and 6 bases lay between the germline ends. CDR1 and CDR2 (germline): KGHDR, SFDVKD. CDR3 length: 13 residues.

The chain links TRBV30 to TRBJ1-5, with TRBD1 identical over 7 bases. After removal of 2 bases from V and 0 bases from J, the junction contained 19 bases not matched to a gene. CDR3 length: 20 amino acids. CDR1 is GTSNPN, CDR2 SVGIG, per germline (reference sequence). In nucleotides, the CDR3 is TGTGCCTGGAGTTCTCGGGAACCGGGACAGCTCCTCCTTAGCAATCAGCCCCAGCATTTT. Translating it yields CAWSSREPGQLLLSNQPQHF.

The rearrangement uses TRBV9 and TRBJ1-2; 8 nucleotides align to TRBD1. The germline CDR1 and CDR2 sequences are SGDLS and YYNGEE. V trimming: 0 bases; J trimming: 7 bases; junction bases outside the gene matches: 26. This CDR3 has 21 amino acids. This CDR3 is CASSVGTVPLRRTGRLGGYTF. Written as DNA, the CDR3 is TGTGCCAGCAGCGTAGGAACAGTACCATTGCGCAGGACAGGGCGTTTAGGTGGCTACACCTTC.